This is a list of T cell receptor beta chains from one sample in a study of T cell responses to AZD1222 COVID-19 vaccine. The repertoire was sequenced with immunoSEQ multiplex PCR; TCRdb's copy has only in-frame clones and lacks some. The sample carries around 130,000 clones, 85% to 95% recorded once. The starting material was peripheral blood, obtained on day 0 of AZD1222 vaccination. Source of these receptors: an adult in good health. CDR3s leave out the opening cysteine and the closing phenylalanine or tryptophan. A D gene is named only where the DNA matches it firmly.

TRBV19,TRBJ1-1,NA,ASSMRGEEAF
TRBV6-6,TRBJ1-3,NA,ASSPGGNTIY
TRBV24-1,TRBJ2-5,NA,ATSEEDNDQETQY
TRBV9,TRBJ2-3,NA,ASSVDSHTDTQY
TRBV7-9,TRBJ1-1,TRBD1,ASSPQGTANTEAF
TRBV9,TRBJ2-5,TRBD2,ASSVDAGAGETQY
TRBV19,TRBJ2-1,TRBD2,ASSKGGSSYNEQF
TRBV29-1,TRBJ2-1,NA,SAVRTPWAASSYNEQF
TRBV5-4,TRBJ2-4,NA,ASSLGSPREFDQN
TRBV7-9,TRBJ2-3,NA,ASSLEVDTQY
TRBV2,TRBJ1-1,NA,ASFQGTTEAF
TRBV11-2,TRBJ1-1,NA,ASSLVPGTEAF
TRBV5-3,TRBJ2-3,NA,ARSLDGGMGTDTQY
TRBV11-2,TRBJ2-7,NA,ASSLGRAYEQY
TRBV19,TRBJ1-5,NA,ASSMVGNQPQH
TRBV12-3/TRBV12-4,TRBJ1-1,TRBD1,ASTARSRDRAF
TRBV28,TRBJ2-1,TRBD2,ASSLREASGIGKQF
TRBV5-4,TRBJ2-7,TRBD2,ASSSGLAGPYEQY
TRBV28,TRBJ1-1,NA,ASRQEGTEAF
TRBV7-8,TRBJ2-3,NA,ASSLGRSDTQY
TRBV27,TRBJ2-7,TRBD1,ASSPGTATYEQY
TRBV5-4,TRBJ2-3,TRBD2,ASSKREGTDTQY
TRBV5-1,TRBJ2-3,NA,ASSSLQSGDTQY
TRBV19,TRBJ1-1,TRBD1,ASSIVQGARHTEAF
TRBV20-1,TRBJ2-1,NA,SAIRYNEQF
TRBV29-1,TRBJ2-5,TRBD2,SVGSSGSAETQY
TRBV7-6,TRBJ2-3,TRBD2,ASSFSGRVGTDTQY
TRBV9,TRBJ2-7,TRBD2,ASSKWGGATYEQY
TRBV7-8,TRBJ2-5,NA,ASSLGSGGGQTQY
TRBV7-9,TRBJ2-7,TRBD2,ASSSTSGRALVY